The entry that follows covers one T cell receptor (beta chain) sequence. Donors were grouped by their self-reported clinical history. Cohort 3 recovered donors had two negative PCRs, clearance, or symptom resolution. These data belong to a study of blood T cell repertoires in COVID-19. Study-wide context: Specimens from acute and convalescent COVID-19 originated in the United States, Italy and Spain.

Using immunoSEQ multiplex PCR, the repertoire was profiled, and TCRdb retains in-frame clones only, with some absent. The sample consists of a few hundred thousand clones, 85% of them appearing once. J was trimmed by 6 bases and V by 3 bases; bases with no gene match: 20. The CDR3 is 18 amino acids. Germline values: CDR1 SGHRS, CDR2 YFSETQ. The material sequenced was PBMCs or T cells enriched from blood (not recorded which). This TCR derives from a woman aged 45 to 65 who had recovered from COVID-19. V is TRBV5-1 and J is TRBJ1-1, with 7 bases aligning to TRBD1. The CDR3 sequence: CASSSTPGQHEVSPEAFF. In DNA form, the CDR3 reads TGCGCCAGCAGCTCTACCCCGGGACAGCACGAAGTAAGTCCTGAAGCTTTCTTT. Drawing the rest from reference TRBV5-1 and TRBJ1-1, the complete variable domain is KAGVTQTPRYLIKTRGQQVTLSCSPISGHRSVSWYQQTPGQGLQFLFEYFSETQRNKGNFPGRFSGRQFSNSRSEMNVSTLELGDSALYLCASSSTPGQHEVSPEAFFGQGTRLTVV.